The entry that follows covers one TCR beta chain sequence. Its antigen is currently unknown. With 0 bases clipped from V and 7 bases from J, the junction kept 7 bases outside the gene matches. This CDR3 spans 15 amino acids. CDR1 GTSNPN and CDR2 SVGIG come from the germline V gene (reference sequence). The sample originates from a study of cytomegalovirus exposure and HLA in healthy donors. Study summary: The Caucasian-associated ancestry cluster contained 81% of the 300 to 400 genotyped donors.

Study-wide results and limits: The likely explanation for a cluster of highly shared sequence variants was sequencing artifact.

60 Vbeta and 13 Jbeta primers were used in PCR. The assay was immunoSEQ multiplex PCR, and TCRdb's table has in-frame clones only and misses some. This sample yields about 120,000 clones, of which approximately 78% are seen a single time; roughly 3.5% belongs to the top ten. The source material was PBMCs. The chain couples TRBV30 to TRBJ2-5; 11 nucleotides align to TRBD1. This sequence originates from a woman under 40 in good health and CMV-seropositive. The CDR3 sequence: CAWSVRTGGAGTQYF. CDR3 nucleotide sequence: TGTGCCTGGAGTGTACGGACAGGGGGCGCTGGGACCCAGTACTTC.